These T cell receptor beta chains were read from a single sample in a study of blood T cells in healthy people across ages. TCRdb re-called the 5' RACE reads through MiXCR, storing one row per CDR3 protein. The table shows 500,000 to 650,000 distinct CDR3 sequences, with about 28% occurring only once. These data were also filed under a second study, of T cells of mothers and their children.

Sequences were obtained from blood. The source is a boy between 2 and 10 years old in good health. Both conserved end residues are trimmed from each CDR3. A D gene is named only where the DNA matches it firmly. The size of a clone is reported for some rows only, either as once, few or many, or as a class for expanded clones.

few	TRBJ2-1	-	TRBV20-1	SARDGARSSYNEQF
few	TRBJ1-2	-	TRBV12-3/TRBV12-4	ASSRGLDGYT
-	TRBJ2-5	TRBD2	TRBV6-1	ASIPTSGGLETQY
few	TRBJ2-2	TRBD2	TRBV3-1	ASSVLAGDSGELF
few	TRBJ2-1	TRBD2	TRBV5-1	ASSPSGGPVF
-	TRBJ1-1	-	TRBV2	ASGLTRNTEAF
-	TRBJ2-2	TRBD2	TRBV10-3	AISDGGRLTGELF
few	TRBJ1-2	TRBD1	TRBV5-5	ASSSGQRSYGYT
few	TRBJ2-5	TRBD1	TRBV20-1	SARALGTGQETQY
few	TRBJ1-1	-	TRBV2	ASSPGRFPNTEAF
few	TRBJ1-2	-	TRBV6-5	ASSYNPLRGYT
-	TRBJ2-1	TRBD1	TRBV20-1	SAPTGGSYNEQF
few	TRBJ2-3	-	TRBV6-5	ANSYSIAQLYGTDTQY
few	TRBJ1-1	-	TRBV20-1	SAKSRSGTEAF
few	TRBJ2-4	-	TRBV27	ASTGSGLQY
few	TRBJ1-5	-	TRBV2	ASWAPDQPQH
many	TRBJ2-3	TRBD2	TRBV10-3	AISGASGSLTDTQY
-	TRBJ2-2	-	TRBV20-1	SARDGGVGELF
-	TRBJ1-1	TRBD1	TRBV7-9	ASTLLQGSTEAF
-	TRBJ2-5	-	TRBV15	ATSRAGVRETQY
-	TRBJ2-5	-	TRBV24-1	ATSDQAGWGTQETQY
-	TRBJ2-7	TRBD1	TRBV24-1	ATVKGTGAYEQY
-	TRBJ2-3	TRBD2	TRBV28	ASSLAGGPTDTQY
-	TRBJ2-5	-	TRBV7-6	ASSLVIGGETQY
-	-	TRBD2	TRBV7-9	ASSALAGGLTPGNEQF
few	TRBJ2-6	-	TRBV6-2/TRBV6-3	ATYRISGANVLT